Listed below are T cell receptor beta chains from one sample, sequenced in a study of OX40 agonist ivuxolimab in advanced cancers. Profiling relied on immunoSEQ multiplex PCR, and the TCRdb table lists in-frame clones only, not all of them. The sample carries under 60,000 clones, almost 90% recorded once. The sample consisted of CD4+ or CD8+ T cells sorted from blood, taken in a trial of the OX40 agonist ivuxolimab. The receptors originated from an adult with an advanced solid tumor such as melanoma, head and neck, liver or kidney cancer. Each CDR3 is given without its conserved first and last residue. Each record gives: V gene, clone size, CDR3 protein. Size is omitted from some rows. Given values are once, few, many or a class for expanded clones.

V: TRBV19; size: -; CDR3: ASSITGGYNEQF
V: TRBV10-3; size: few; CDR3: AAQDRAGANVLT
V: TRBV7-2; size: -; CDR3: ASRRGTQETQY
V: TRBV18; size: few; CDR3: ASSPSDGNTEAF
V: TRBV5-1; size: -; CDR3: ASSLAPGTASTEAF
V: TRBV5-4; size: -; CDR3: ASSELGEEQF
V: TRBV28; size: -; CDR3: ASRQGGETQY
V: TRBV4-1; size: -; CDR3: ASSQWQVSYEQY
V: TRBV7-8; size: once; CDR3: ASSYRDAPLAGYEQY
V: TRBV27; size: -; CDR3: ASSSVSGTYNEQF
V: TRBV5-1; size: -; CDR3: ASSFYGGLTEAF
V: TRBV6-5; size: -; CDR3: ASSLAGGSADTQY
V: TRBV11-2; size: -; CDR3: ASSPQPSNEKLF
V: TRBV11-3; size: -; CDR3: ASSSGLAGDRYNEQF
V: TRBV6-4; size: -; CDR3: ASTDSRAEQY
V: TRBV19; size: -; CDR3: ASTSPVGREHT
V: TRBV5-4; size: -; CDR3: ASSLSGREETQY
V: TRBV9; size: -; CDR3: ASSERQGHGEQY
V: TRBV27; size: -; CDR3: ASSLRGPGLAGQWAQTQY
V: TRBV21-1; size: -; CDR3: ASSTPGGETQY
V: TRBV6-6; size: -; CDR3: ASSSQGVQGYT
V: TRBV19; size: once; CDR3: ASSGGTSGNADTQY
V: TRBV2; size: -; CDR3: ASSVGEYSNRPQH
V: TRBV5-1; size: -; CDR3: ASSLMAGDNTGELF
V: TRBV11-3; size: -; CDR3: ASSLVRGEIINSPLH
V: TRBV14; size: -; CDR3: ASSQGGNSYNEQF
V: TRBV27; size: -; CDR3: ASSPLGGGETQY
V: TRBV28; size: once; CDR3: ASTDRPGSGNTIY
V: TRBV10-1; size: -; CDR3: ASSEGSGGPNEQF
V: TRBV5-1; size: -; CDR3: ASRQNTEAF
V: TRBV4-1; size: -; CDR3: ASSLPGQGAF
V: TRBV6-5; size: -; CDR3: ASSYAVGGLHREQY